This T cell receptor beta chain was found in a study of vaccination and CD4 T cells after COVID-19. The Oncomine TCR Beta short-read assay generated sequence data from the DNA of cultured CD4+ T cells. Genomic DNA was extracted from cultured CD4+ T cells. Each CDR3 protein gets one entry after TCRdb re-called the PCR reads with MiXCR. The sample records 20,000 to 25,000 distinct CDR3 sequences, approximately 57% being singletons. The V and J ends lost 4 bases and 5 bases respectively, with 11 bases between them. CDR1 and CDR2 from the germline V gene are SGHNT and YENEEA. The CDR3 is made up of 13 amino acids. Treatment reported: approximately 11-day PBMC culture with coronavirus spike peptide pools or control peptides (ViraFEST assay). Antigen-specific T cells were expanded with peptide pools by ViraFEST, and TCRs were then sequenced. As to this clonotype: The target antigen is unknown.

The sequencing here drew on CD4+ T cells from blood, cultured in vitro, taken after SARS-CoV-2 vaccination. V gene TRBV11-3 combines with J gene TRBJ1-2; TRBD1 is a possible D gene (5 bases). This clonotype was obtained from a human donor who received a COVID-19 vaccine. DNA of the CDR3: TGTGCCAGCAGCTCAGTCGGGGGTTATGGCTACACCTTC. This gives the protein CASSSVGGYGYTF.